A single sample gave rise to the 30 T cell receptor beta chains below, sequenced in a study of response to subunit inactivated influenza vaccine. TCRdb analysed the RT-PCR reads with MiXCR anew, one entry per CDR3 protein. Among 710,000 or so distinct CDR3 sequences, 15% to 17% were seen once, and the ten largest hold roughly 11%. The sample in question was PBMCs from blood, obtained 12 days after vaccination. All receptors come from a man aged 50-59 years who received an inactivated influenza vaccine.

This clonotype was counted a few times. The chain links TRBV5-5 to TRBJ1-5; D might be TRBD1 (5 bases). Germline values: CDR1 SGHKS, CDR2 YYEKEE (reference sequence). This CDR3 has 15 residues. V lost 0 bases to trimming and J lost 2 bases, with 9 bases between them. In DNA form, the CDR3 reads TGTGCCAGCAGCTTGGTCCAGGGACGCAATCAGCCCCAGCATTTT. Translating gives CASSLVQGRNQPQHF.

The CDR3 reads CASSYLFTTYEQYF. In DNA form, the CDR3 reads TGTGCCAGCAGTTACTTGTTCACTACCTACGAGCAGTACTTC. J is TRBJ2-7 and V is TRBV6-2 or TRBV6-3; no firm D call. The germline gives CDR1 MNHEY, CDR2 SVGEGT. The CDR3 has 14 amino acids. V was clipped by 1 base and J by 2 bases, with 9 bases between them.

This chain links TRBV29-1 with TRBJ1-2; no definite D call. Germline CDR1 reads SQVTM; CDR2 reads ANQGSEA. The CDR3 covers 11 residues. The CDR3 spells CLVGANYGYTF. In DNA, the CDR3 is TGCCTGGTCGGAGCTAACTATGGCTACACCTTC. The entire variable domain, with the rest obtained from reference TRBV29-1 and TRBJ1-2, is as follows: SAVISQKPSRDICQRGTSLTIQCQVDSQVTMMFWYRQQPGQSLTLIATANQGSEATYESGFVIDKFPISRPNLTFSTLTVSNMSPEDSSIYLCLVGANYGYTFGSGTRLTVV.

Ten or more counts support this clonotype. The chain couples TRBV9 to TRBJ2-2, with 10 bases that match TRBD2. Trimming at V came to 3 bases and at J to 0 bases, leaving 8 bases not matched to a gene. Germline values: CDR1 SGDLS, CDR2 YYNGEE. There are 18 residues in the CDR3. The CDR3: CASSASGTSASNTGELFF. CDR3 DNA sequence: TGTGCCAGCAGCGCGTCCGGGACTAGCGCTTCGAACACCGGGGAGCTGTTTTTT.

V and J are TRBV24-1 and TRBJ2-1, with a tentative D call TRBD1 (6 bases). CDR3 length: 13 residues. V was shortened by 7 bases and J by 8 bases, with 14 bases between the two germline ends. Germline-derived CDR1 and CDR2 are KGHDR and SFDVKD. Written as DNA, the CDR3 is TGTGCCACCAGCAGGGCCCAGGGGTATGAGCAGTTCTTC. This encodes CATSRAQGYEQFF.

This clonotype was detected only a few times. The chain is built from TRBV12-3 or TRBV12-4 and TRBJ1-2; possibly TRBD1 for D (5 bases). V lost 5 bases and J 7 bases, leaving 14 bases between the germline ends. The CDR3 extends over 13 amino acids. In DNA form, the CDR3 reads TGTGCCAGCAGTCCCCGTAGAGGGGTTGGCTACACCTTC. It yields the protein CASSPRRGVGYTF.

In its sample, this clonotype was seen a few times. The chain combines TRBV11-2 with TRBJ1-6, with a tentative D call TRBD1 (6 bases). Per the germline V gene, CDR1 is SGHAT and CDR2 is FQNNGV. Trimming shortened V by 3 bases and J by 7 bases, and 7 bases separated the two germline ends. There are 13 residues in the CDR3. The CDR3 is CASSFTGNSPLHF. The CDR3 DNA follows: TGTGCCAGCAGCTTTACAGGGAATTCACCCCTCCACTTT. Variable domain in full (rest from reference TRBV11-2 and TRBJ1-6): EAGVAQSPRYKIIEKRQSVAFWCNPISGHATLYWYQQILGQGPKLLIQFQNNGVVDDSQLPKDRFSAERLKGVDSTLKIQPAKLEDSAVYLCASSFTGNSPLHFGNGTRLTVT.

The chain has TRBV2 and TRBJ2-5; TRBD2 is a possible D gene (6 bases). Germline CDR1 reads SNHLY; CDR2 reads FYNNEI. CDR3 length: 16 amino acids. V shed 4 bases and J shed 2 bases, with 17 bases lying between them. CDR3 residues: CASSGGGVRAQETQYF. CDR3 nucleotides: TGTGCCAGCAGTGGGGGCGGGGTGAGGGCGCAAGAGACCCAGTACTTC.

This clonotype was found a few times. The rearrangement joins TRBV20-1 to TRBJ2-3, with D uncertain. CDR3 length: 12 residues. Trimming pared 3 bases from V and 2 bases from J, leaving 6 bases between. Germline V lookup: CDR1 DFQATT, CDR2 SNEGSKA (reference sequence). The CDR3 loop is CSASLYTDTQYF. CDR3 in DNA: TGCAGTGCTAGTCTGTACACAGATACGCAGTATTTT.

The rearrangement joins TRBV4-1 to TRBJ2-4, with 10 bases aligning to TRBD2. J gave up 8 bases and V 4 bases, and 8 bases lay outside the gene matches. There are 15 residues in the CDR3. In germline, CDR1 is MGHRA, CDR2 YSYEKL. CDR3 nucleotides: TGCGCCAGCAGCCCCTTCCAGCGGGGGGGGTACATTCAGTACTTC. Its translation is CASSPFQRGGYIQYF.

This clonotype has just a few counts. V gene TRBV6-1 combines with J gene TRBJ2-1; 12 nucleotides align to TRBD1. Germline V gives CDR1 MNHNS, CDR2 SASEGT. The CDR3 is 16 amino acids. V lost 3 bases, J lost 8 bases, and 8 bases stayed unmatched. The CDR3, as DNA: TGTGCCAGCAGTGACCGCCGGGACAGGGGGCTGTATGAGCAGTTCTTC. Protein: CASSDRRDRGLYEQFF.

The chain is built from TRBV11-1 and TRBJ2-6; 8 bases line up with TRBD1. The CDR3 runs to 16 residues. Germline V lookup: CDR1 SGHAT, CDR2 FQDESV (reference sequence). Trimming at V came to 3 bases and at J to 2 bases, leaving 3 bases not matched to a gene. The DNA of the CDR3 is TGTGCCAGCAGCTTTGGCAGGGGGCCTGGGGCCAACGTCCTGACTTTC. This codes for CASSFGRGPGANVLTF.

CDR3 region: CASSQWDVYDGANVLTF. CDR3 nucleotide sequence: TGTGCCAGCAGTCAATGGGACGTGTATGATGGGGCCAACGTCCTGACTTTC. The rearrangement joins TRBV28 to TRBJ2-6; D could derive from TRBD1 or TRBD2 (5 bases each). Per the germline V gene, CDR1 is MDHEN and CDR2 is SYDVKM. The CDR3 is 17 amino acids. Trimming stripped 5 bases from V and 3 bases from J, with 17 bases between.

This clonotype was detected once. The V and J genes are TRBV5-5 and TRBJ2-3, with 11 nucleotides matching TRBD2. Germline CDR1 reads SGHKS; CDR2 reads YYEKEE (reference sequence). Unmatched junction bases numbered 6, after V lost 8 bases and J lost 4 bases. The CDR3 is made up of 14 amino acids. CDR3 amino acids: CASSLAGESDTQYF. As DNA, the CDR3 is TGTGCCAGTTCACTAGCGGGGGAATCAGATACGCAGTATTTT.

The V call is TRBV28, the J call TRBJ2-2; D gene unclear. V lost 6 bases to trimming and J lost 6 bases, with 8 bases between them. Germline V gene lookup returns CDR1 MDHEN and CDR2 SYDVKM. This CDR3 has 12 residues. CDR3 protein: CASRVVAGELFF. The DNA of the CDR3 is TGTGCCAGCAGAGTCGTAGCCGGGGAGCTGTTTTTT.

This clonotype came up a few times. The chain carries TRBV7-8 and TRBJ1-5; 8 positions agree with TRBD1. The CDR3 runs 16 residues. Germline loops: CDR1 SGHVS, CDR2 FQNEAQ. The J segment lost 2 bases and the V segment lost 5 bases, leaving 8 bases of the junction unmatched. For the CDR3, the DNA is TGTGCCAGCAGCCAAAGGGACAGGTTGGGCAATCAGCCCCAGCATTTT. It translates to CASSQRDRLGNQPQHF. Full variable domain (missing parts from reference TRBV7-8 and TRBJ1-5): GAGVSQSPRYKVAKRGQDVALRCDPISGHVSLFWYQQALGQGPEFLTYFQNEAQLDKSGLPSDRFFAERPEGSVSTLKIQRTQQEDSAVYLCASSQRDRLGNQPQHFGDGTRLSIL.

The chain has TRBV6-1 and TRBJ2-1; D not certain. The CDR3 has 12 residues. CDR1 is MNHNS and CDR2 is SASEGT in the germline V gene. The V end lost 1 base, the J end lost 8 bases, and 6 bases lay between the germline ends. CDR3 region: CASSEVGYEQFF. The CDR3 nucleotides are TGTGCCAGCAGTGAAGTGGGCTATGAGCAGTTCTTC.

The genes are TRBV7-8 and TRBJ2-5; D is perhaps TRBD1 (5 bases). Germline V lookup: CDR1 SGHVS, CDR2 FQNEAQ. The V end lost 3 bases, the J end lost 4 bases, and 18 bases lay between the germline ends. There are 16 residues in the CDR3. Written as DNA, the CDR3 is TGTGCCAGCAGCTTGGGGCCCTCACCGAAGTCAGAGACCCAGTACTTC. Translated: CASSLGPSPKSETQYF.

The chain carries TRBV4-1 and TRBJ2-7; tentative D call: TRBD2 (5 bases). This CDR3 has 15 residues. The germline CDR1 and CDR2 sequences are MGHRA and YSYEKL. With 4 bases removed from V and 4 bases from J, the gap between germline ends came to 17 bases. The CDR3 loop reads CASSLVSGDTYEQYF. CDR3 nucleotide sequence: TGCGCCAGCAGCCTCGTATCCGGGGATACTTACGAGCAGTACTTC.

This clonotype was observed a handful of times. The chain recombines TRBV27 with TRBJ2-7; 9 nucleotides align to TRBD1. This CDR3 is built from 16 residues. V lost 3 bases, J lost 6 bases, and 12 bases stayed unmatched. CDR1 is MNHEY, CDR2 SMNVEV, per germline (reference sequence). CDR3 DNA sequence: TGTGCCAGCAGTTTTCTTATGCCCGGGACAGGGTTCGAGCAGTACTTC. The encoded protein is CASSFLMPGTGFEQYF.

The chain carries TRBV15 and TRBJ2-3; TRBD2 matches 12 bases. This CDR3 is built from 17 residues. Germline CDR1 LNHNV, CDR2 YYDKDF (reference sequence). Unmatched junction bases numbered 6, after V lost 1 base and J lost 4 bases. In DNA form, the CDR3 reads TGTGCCACCAGCAGAGGGGCTAGCGGGGGGGCCTCAGATACGCAGTATTTT. As protein: CATSRGASGGASDTQYF.

This chain connects TRBV14 to TRBJ2-7, with D hard to call. V lost 0 bases, J lost 0 bases, and 9 bases lay in between. Germline-derived CDR1 and CDR2 are SGHDN and FVKESK. The CDR3 contains 15 residues. CDR3 amino acids: CASSQDVRSSYEQYF. The CDR3 nucleotides read TGTGCCAGCAGCCAAGATGTCAGAAGCTCCTACGAGCAGTACTTC.

This clonotype was seen a few times. V gene TRBV5-6 combines with J gene TRBJ1-1, with a tentative D call TRBD1 (6 bases). Germline V gives CDR1 SGHDT, CDR2 YYEEEE. With 3 bases removed from V and 1 base from J, the gap between germline ends came to 10 bases. This CDR3 is 14 amino acids long. CDR3 sequence: CASSSGARNTEAFF. CDR3 DNA sequence: TGTGCCAGCAGCTCGGGGGCGCGGAACACTGAAGCTTTCTTT.

This clonotype was found many times. The rearrangement joins TRBV5-6 to TRBJ2-7; a weak D match, TRBD1 (6 bases). The CDR3 is made up of 18 amino acids. Trimming left V 0 bases short and J 6 bases short, with 25 bases between. Germline V gene data show CDR1 as SGHDT and CDR2 as YYEEEE. Written as DNA, the CDR3 is TGTGCCAGCAGCTTGGTTTTTAGGAACACAGGGACGGGGCCCGAGCAGTACTTC. Amino acid sequence: CASSLVFRNTGTGPEQYF.

This sequence joins TRBV6-5 and TRBJ2-2; TRBD2 matches 7 bases. The CDR3 sequence is 14 residues long. The V gene end was trimmed by 2 bases and the J gene end by 6 bases; junction bases not matched to a gene: 3. Per the germline V gene, CDR1 is MNHEY and CDR2 is SVGAGI. The CDR3 sequence: CASSYRGGSGELFF. The CDR3 coding sequence is TGTGCCAGCAGTTACCGCGGGGGATCCGGGGAGCTGTTTTTT.

This chain joins TRBV29-1 and TRBJ1-1; D unresolved. The CDR3 spans 12 residues. V was shortened by 7 bases and J by 0 bases, with 9 bases between the two germline ends. Germline V lookup: CDR1 SQVTM, CDR2 ANQGSEA. The CDR3 loop is CSASALNTEAFF. CDR3 DNA: TGCAGCGCCTCAGCCTTGAACACTGAAGCTTTCTTT.

This clonotype was observed a few times. The chain joins TRBV6-5 to TRBJ2-3; 9 nucleotides agree with TRBD2. The CDR3 sequence is 16 residues long. The V gene's germline CDR1 is MNHEY and CDR2 SVGAGI. J was trimmed by 1 base and V by 1 base; bases with no gene match: 3. CDR3 bases: TGTGCCAGCAGTTACTGGGCTAGCGGGGGCACAGATACGCAGTATTTT. Its protein is CASSYWASGGTDTQYF.

This clonotype has a handful of counts. J is TRBJ1-6 and V is TRBV28, with a weak D call TRBD1 (5 bases). The germline V and J ends were trimmed by 6 bases and 0 bases, with 15 bases remaining between them. Germline V gene sequence: CDR1 MDHEN, CDR2 SYDVKM. The CDR3 is 17 amino acids. The CDR3 region has the DNA TGTGCCAGCAGCCGGGACCTGGGAAGCTCCTATAATTCACCCCTCCACTTT. This codes for CASSRDLGSSYNSPLHF.

The V call is TRBV7-9, the J call TRBJ2-3; 10 bases map to TRBD2. The V gene end was trimmed by 3 bases and the J gene end by 2 bases; junction bases not matched to a gene: 5. CDR1 SEHNR and CDR2 FQNEAQ come from the germline V gene (reference sequence). The CDR3 has 16 amino acids. The CDR3 loop is CASSLVSGGSTDTQYF. The CDR3 coding sequence is TGTGCCAGCAGCTTGGTTAGCGGGGGGTCCACAGATACGCAGTATTTT. The full variable domain, completed using reference TRBV7-9 and TRBJ2-3, is DTGVSQNPRHKITKRGQNVTFRCDPISEHNRLYWYRQTLGQGPEFLTYFQNEAQLEKSRLLSDRFSAERPKGSFSTLEIQRTEQGDSAMYLCASSLVSGGSTDTQYFGPGTRLTVL.

This clonotype was detected only a few times. The V call is TRBV18, the J call TRBJ2-1, with 10 bases matching TRBD2. CDR3 length: 15 amino acids. Germline CDR1 KGHSH, CDR2 LQKENI. J lost 8 bases, V lost 4 bases, and 8 bases had no gene match. The CDR3 bases are TGTGCCAGCTCACGAGGGACTAGCGAGACCCATGAGCAGTTCTTC. Protein: CASSRGTSETHEQFF.